These T cell receptor beta chains were read from a single sample in a study of shared clonotypes between healthy human individuals. Produced via immunoSEQ multiplex PCR; TCRdb's table is partial and in-frame only. The table lists hundreds of thousands of clones, roughly 96% of them singletons. Material for sequencing was naive CD8+ T cells sorted from blood. Receptors were obtained from a woman in her 30s in good health. Both conserved end residues are part of each CDR3. The order of the fields is J gene, clone size, D gene, V gene, CDR3 protein, CDR3 DNA. A D gene is named only where the DNA matches it firmly. Size is stated for part of the rows, as once, few or many counts, or as a class when the clone is expanded.

TRBJ2-7,.,.,TRBV5-4,CASSSGDLAYEQYF,TGTGCCAGCAGCTCAGGAGACTTAGCCTACGAGCAGTACTTC
TRBJ2-7,.,TRBD1,TRBV9,CASSVDGTGGDEQYF,TGTGCCAGCAGCGTAGATGGAACAGGGGGCGACGAGCAGTACTTC
TRBJ2-6,.,.,TRBV28,CASRLDSGANVLTF,TGTGCCAGCAGGTTGGACTCTGGGGCCAACGTCCTGACTTTC
TRBJ2-1,.,.,TRBV2,CASSATATSHYEQFF,TGTGCCAGCAGTGCTACAGCGACAAGTCACTATGAGCAGTTCTTC
TRBJ2-6,.,.,TRBV2,CASRLDKYSGANVLTF,TGTGCCAGCAGACTGGACAAGTACTCTGGGGCCAACGTCCTGACTTTC
TRBJ1-1,.,.,TRBV11-2,CASSSGLEERAFF,TGTGCCAGCAGCTCGGGCCTGGAAGAGAGAGCTTTCTTT
TRBJ2-3,.,TRBD1,TRBV29-1,CSSGTGDFTDTQYF,TGCAGCTCAGGGACAGGGGACTTCACAGATACGCAGTATTTT
TRBJ2-7,.,.,TRBV7-9,CASNPEGVSYEQYF,TGTGCCAGCAATCCGGAGGGGGTCTCCTACGAGCAGTACTTC
TRBJ2-3,.,TRBD2,TRBV7-2,CASSPEGASGTDTQYF,TGTGCCAGCAGCCCCGAAGGGGCTAGCGGGACTGATACGCAGTATTTT
TRBJ1-2,.,TRBD1,TRBV6-1,CASRHTGVSYYGYTF,TGTGCCAGCAGGCATACAGGGGTTAGTTACTATGGCTACACCTTC
TRBJ2-5,once,.,TRBV4-1,CASSQDGTQYF,TGCGCCAGCAGCCAAGATGGGACCCAGTACTTC
TRBJ1-2,.,.,TRBV5-8,CASSLEAGTNYGYTF,TGTGCCAGCAGCTTGGAGGCAGGGACGAACTATGGCTACACCTTC
TRBJ2-5,.,.,TRBV28,CASSSLTGSGAQYF,TGTGCCAGCAGTTCCCTTACAGGGTCCGGGGCCCAGTACTTC
TRBJ2-2,once,.,TRBV5-1,CASAAGQWDTGELFF,TGCGCCAGCGCCGCGGGACAATGGGACACCGGGGAGCTGTTTTTT
TRBJ2-7,few,.,TRBV7-9,CASSQTPEQYF,TGTGCCAGCAGCCAGACACCCGAGCAGTACTTC
TRBJ2-5,.,TRBD2,TRBV5-1,CASRAGDSVETQYF,TGCGCCTCCCGAGCGGGAGATAGTGTGGAGACCCAGTACTTC
TRBJ2-7,once,.,TRBV2,CASSEEQDQYF,TGTGCCAGCAGTGAAGAGCAGGATCAGTACTTC
TRBJ2-7,.,.,TRBV5-4,CASSPVGTYEQYF,TGTGCCAGCAGCCCAGTCGGGACCTACGAGCAGTACTTC
TRBJ2-1,.,.,TRBV28,CASSVLQTSYNEQFF,TGTGCCAGCAGTGTCCTTCAAACCTCCTACAATGAGCAGTTCTTC
TRBJ2-7,.,TRBD2,TRBV27,CASSLDATSVNEQYF,TGTGCCAGCAGTTTGGACGCGACTAGCGTAAACGAGCAGTACTTC
TRBJ1-1,.,.,TRBV28,CASSSVEAFF,TGTGCCAGCAGTTCAGTTGAAGCTTTCTTT
TRBJ1-1,once,.,TRBV15,CATSATRVSEAFF,TGTGCCACCAGCGCAACCAGGGTTTCTGAAGCTTTCTTT
TRBJ2-7,.,.,TRBV5-1,CASSSLDSFLPYYEQYF,TGCGCCAGCAGCTCCCTGGACAGTTTTCTGCCCTACTACGAGCAGTACTTC
TRBJ1-1,.,TRBD1,TRBV11-3,CASSYGTATEAFF,TGTGCCAGCAGCTACGGGACAGCTACTGAAGCTTTCTTT
TRBJ2-7,.,.,TRBV21-1,CASSKAQGLGGYEQYF,TGTGCCAGCAGCAAAGCGCAGGGCCTTGGGGGATACGAGCAGTACTTC
TRBJ1-1,.,.,TRBV27,CASNEGRLTGYTEAFF,TGTGCCAGCAACGAGGGGCGGCTTACAGGTTACACTGAAGCTTTCTTT
TRBJ2-3,.,TRBD2,TRBV9,CASSAVPGTSGRLSDTQYF,TGTGCCAGCAGCGCCGTCCCCGGGACTAGCGGGAGGTTATCAGATACGCAGTATTTT
TRBJ2-7,.,.,TRBV4-2,CASSQESQGGYEQYF,TGTGCCAGCAGCCAAGAGTCACAGGGCGGCTACGAGCAGTACTTC
TRBJ1-2,.,TRBD1,TRBV11-2,CASSQDRGLVYGYTF,TGTGCCAGCAGCCAGGACAGGGGGCTGGTCTATGGCTACACCTTC
TRBJ2-7,once,.,TRBV6-6,CASGRGPSGREQYF,TGTGCCAGCGGGAGAGGGCCCTCTGGAAGGGAGCAGTACTTC
TRBJ2-1,.,TRBD2,TRBV10-2,CASSDPGLAGGPSYNEQFF,TGCGCCAGCAGTGACCCCGGACTAGCGGGAGGGCCCTCCTACAATGAGCAGTTCTTC
TRBJ1-5,once,.,TRBV28,CASSRGSDSNQPQHF,TGTGCCAGCAGTAGGGGATCGGATAGCAATCAGCCCCAGCATTTT
TRBJ2-7,.,.,TRBV27,CASSLWSGTYEQYF,TGTGCCAGCAGTTTGTGGTCAGGGACGTACGAGCAGTACTTC
TRBJ1-2,.,.,TRBV6-5,CASSYSGEGGYTF,TGTGCCAGCAGTTACTCCGGGGAAGGTGGCTACACCTTC
TRBJ1-4,.,.,TRBV28,CASSLTEKLFF,TGTGCCAGCAGTTTGACTGAAAAACTGTTTTTT
TRBJ2-7,.,TRBD2,TRBV2,CASSDSAGLSYEQYF,TGTGCCAGCAGTGATTCAGCGGGACTCTCCTACGAGCAGTACTTC
TRBJ1-1,.,.,TRBV5-4,CASSLEFADSPNTEAFF,TGTGCCAGCAGCTTGGAATTCGCGGACAGCCCGAACACTGAAGCTTTCTTT
TRBJ2-1,.,TRBD2,TRBV27,CASSLVGGSNEQFF,TGTGCCAGCAGTTTAGTTGGCGGGAGCAATGAGCAGTTCTTC
TRBJ2-6,.,.,TRBV5-1,CASSREPSGANVLTF,TGCGCCAGCAGCCGGGAACCCTCTGGGGCCAACGTCCTGACTTTC
TRBJ1-1,.,.,TRBV5-6,CASSRVRSGVFTEAFF,TGTGCCAGCAGCAGAGTTAGGTCCGGGGTCTTCACTGAAGCTTTCTTT
TRBJ2-7,.,TRBD2,TRBV19,CASSWTSGRNEQYF,TGTGCCAGTAGTTGGACTAGCGGGAGGAACGAGCAGTACTTC
TRBJ2-3,.,.,TRBV27,CASYHGRTSTDTQYF,TGTGCCAGCTACCACGGGCGGACTAGCACAGATACGCAGTATTTT
TRBJ2-7,.,.,TRBV19,CASSIGFLQGEQYF,TGTGCCAGTAGTATCGGATTCCTGCAGGGCGAGCAGTACTTC
TRBJ2-1,.,.,TRBV19,CASNGGNEQFF,TGTGCCAGCAATGGGGGGAATGAGCAGTTCTTC
TRBJ2-7,.,.,TRBV4-1,CASSHGDSYEQYF,TGCGCCAGCAGCCATGGGGACTCCTACGAGCAGTACTTC
TRBJ2-7,.,.,TRBV4-1,CASSQELRGLGRDYEQYF,TGCGCCAGCAGCCAAGAACTGCGGGGCCTGGGTAGAGACTACGAGCAGTACTTC
TRBJ2-2,once,.,TRBV28,CASSLNRPAGELFF,TGTGCCAGCAGTTTAAACAGGCCCGCCGGGGAGCTGTTTTTT
TRBJ2-7,.,TRBD2,TRBV7-8,CASTTSKREVVYEQYF,TGTGCCAGCACCACTAGTAAGCGGGAGGTCGTATACGAGCAGTACTTC
TRBJ2-1,.,.,TRBV6-5,CASSPDSFEQFF,TGTGCCAGCAGCCCAGACTCGTTCGAGCAGTTCTTC
TRBJ2-3,.,TRBD2,TRBV7-3,CASSPTSGGQYF,TGTGCCAGCAGCCCGACTAGCGGCGGGCAGTATTTT
TRBJ1-5,.,TRBD1,TRBV27,CASSLTGRLGNQPQHF,TGTGCCAGCAGTTTGACAGGGCGGCTTGGCAATCAGCCCCAGCATTTT
TRBJ2-1,.,TRBD1,TRBV27,CASSLRTGANEQFF,TGTGCCAGCAGTTTACGCACAGGGGCCAATGAGCAGTTCTTC
TRBJ2-3,.,TRBD2,TRBV27,CASSSSGSGTDTQYF,TGTGCCAGCAGCTCTAGCGGGAGCGGCACAGATACGCAGTATTTT